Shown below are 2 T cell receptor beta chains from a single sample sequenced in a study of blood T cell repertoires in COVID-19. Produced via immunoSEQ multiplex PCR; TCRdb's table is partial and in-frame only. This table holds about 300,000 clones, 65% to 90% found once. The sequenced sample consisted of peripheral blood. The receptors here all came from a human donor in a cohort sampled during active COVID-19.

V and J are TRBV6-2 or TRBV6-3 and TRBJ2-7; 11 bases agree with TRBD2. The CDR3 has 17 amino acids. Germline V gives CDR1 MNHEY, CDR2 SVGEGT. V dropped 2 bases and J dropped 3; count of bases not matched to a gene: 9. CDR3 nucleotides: TGTGCCAGCAGTTACCCGAATAGCGGGAGGGAACACTACGAGCAGTACTTC. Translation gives CASSYPNSGREHYEQYF.

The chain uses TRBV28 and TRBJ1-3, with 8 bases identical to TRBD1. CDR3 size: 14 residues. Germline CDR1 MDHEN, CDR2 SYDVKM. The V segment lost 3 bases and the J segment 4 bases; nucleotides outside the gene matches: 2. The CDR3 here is CASSFDRGGNTIYF. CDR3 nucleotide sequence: TGTGCCAGCAGTTTCGACAGGGGAGGAAACACCATATATTTT.